One and the same sample provided the 9 T cell receptor beta chains below, sequenced in a study of early T cells in non-severe SARS-CoV-2 infection. Via MiXCR, TCRdb re-called the 5' RACE reads, giving one row per CDR3 protein. The sample has some 29,000 distinct CDR3 sequences; more than 5% are singletons. The sequenced sample consisted of whole blood. These receptors were taken from an adult who was a healthcare worker with PCR-confirmed SARS-CoV-2 infection or an uninfected control (not recorded which).

The rearrangement joins TRBV29-1 to TRBJ2-5; 7 bases fit TRBD1. The V gene's germline CDR1 is SQVTM and CDR2 ANQGSEA. CDR3 length: 13 amino acids. The trim removed 4 bases at V and 4 bases at J, leaving 6 bases unmatched. The CDR3 region has the DNA TGCAGCGTTGCACAGGGGCGGGTAGAGACCCAGTACTTC. Protein sequence: CSVAQGRVETQYF.

This clonotype appeared many times. V and J are TRBV28 and TRBJ1-2; tentative D call: TRBD1 (5 bases). The V gene lost 5 bases and the J gene lost 1 base, with 14 bases spanning the gap. Germline-derived CDR1 and CDR2 are MDHEN and SYDVKM. The CDR3 consists of 15 residues. As DNA, the CDR3 is TGTGCCAGCAGTGGGATCCCAGGGCATAACTATGGCTACACCTTC. Protein product: CASSGIPGHNYGYTF.

This clonotype has ten or more counts. The chain combines TRBV18 with TRBJ2-3, with D perhaps TRBD1 (5 bases). The CDR3 is made up of 14 amino acids. Germline lookup yields CDR1 KGHSH and CDR2 LQKENI. V was pared by 1 base and J by 4 bases, with 9 bases between. CDR3 sequence: CASSPRQTPDTQYF. For the CDR3, the DNA is TGTGCCAGCTCACCACGACAGACCCCAGATACGCAGTATTTT.

This clonotype was observed many times. This rearrangement joins TRBV12-3 or TRBV12-4 to TRBJ1-6; D not resolved. The ends were cut back, 10 bases at V and 0 bases at J, with 13 bases in the middle. The CDR3 runs 15 residues. The CDR3 bases are TGTGCCACCACCCGAGGGAGCTCCTATAATTCACCCCTCCACTTT. Amino acid sequence: CATTRGSSYNSPLHF.

This clonotype was counted at least ten times. The genes are TRBV5-4 and TRBJ2-3, with 7 bases matching TRBD2. Germline CDR1 is SGHNT and CDR2 is YYREEE (reference sequence). The CDR3 covers 15 residues. Losses at the gene ends were 4 bases for V and 1 base for J; bases not matched to a gene: 6. In DNA form, the CDR3 reads TGTGCCAGCAGCCCGGGAGGTGCGGGCACAGATACGCAGTATTTT. Encoded protein: CASSPGGAGTDTQYF.

This clonotype was recorded at least ten times. The rearrangement uses TRBV2 and TRBJ1-1; 8 nucleotides line up with TRBD1. J lost 6 bases, V lost 5 bases, and 5 bases had no gene match. The length of the CDR3 is 13 residues. Germline V gene data show CDR1 as SNHLY and CDR2 as FYNNEI. CDR3 in amino acids: CASSIQGVAEAFF. CDR3 coding DNA: TGTGCCAGCAGTATACAGGGGGTCGCTGAAGCTTTCTTT.

This clonotype turned up a few times. The CDR3 sequence is CASSPPRAGSTDTQYF. CDR3 sequence (DNA): TGTGCCAGCAGCCCCCCGCGGGCGGGGAGCACAGATACGCAGTATTTT. The chain combines TRBV7-9 with TRBJ2-3; possibly TRBD2 for D (6 bases). CDR1 SEHNR and CDR2 FQNEAQ come from the germline V gene (reference sequence). The CDR3 is 16 amino acids. V was trimmed by 5 bases and J by 0 bases, leaving 15 bases between them.

The rearrangement uses TRBV25-1 and TRBJ2-2; TRBD2 aligns across 7 bases. Trimming at V came to 7 bases and at J to 5 bases, leaving 7 bases not matched to a gene. The CDR3 has 14 amino acids. Looked up from germline, CDR1 is MGHDK and CDR2 is SYGVNS. CDR3 sequence reads: CASKAGYRTGELFF. Written as DNA, the CDR3 is TGTGCCAGCAAAGCGGGGTATAGGACCGGGGAGCTGTTTTTT. Filled out from reference TRBV25-1 and TRBJ2-2, the complete variable domain reads EADIYQTPRYLVIGTGKKITLECSQTMGHDKMYWYQQDPGMELHLIHYSYGVNSTEKGDLSSESTVSRIRTEHFPLTLESARPSHTSQYLCASKAGYRTGELFFGEGSRLTVL.

Regarding this clonotype: Since no conserved phenylalanine or tryptophan closes the CDR3, a read error is the likely cause. The chain carries TRBV3-1 and TRBJ1-2; maybe TRBD1 (6 bases). This CDR3 is 15 amino acids long. Germline V lookup: CDR1 LGHDT, CDR2 YNNKEL (reference sequence). The V gene lost 3 bases and the J gene lost 3 bases, with 14 bases spanning the gap. CDR3 protein: CASSQQSQGHYGYTI. DNA for the CDR3: TGTGCCAGCAGCCAGCAATCCCAGGGGCACTATGGCTACACCATC.